The 15 T cell receptor beta chains below were found in one sample sequenced in a study of blood T cell repertoires in COVID-19. The assay was immunoSEQ multiplex PCR, and TCRdb's table has in-frame clones only and misses some. The sample lists 300,000 to 450,000 clones, about 89% occurring once. Specimen: peripheral blood. Receptors were obtained from a woman in her thirties with COVID-19, enrolled during active disease.

The DNA for the CDR3 is TGTGCCACCGGGACAGGGGGCACCGGGGAGCTGTTTTTT. Translating gives CATGTGGTGELFF. V and J are TRBV10-3 and TRBJ2-2; 11 nucleotides align to TRBD1. Germline CDR1 reads ENHRY; CDR2 reads SYGVKD. Trimming cost V 10 bases and J 4 bases; bases outside gene matches: 2. This CDR3 is 13 amino acids long.

The genes are TRBV11-2 and TRBJ2-5; tentative D call: TRBD2 (5 bases). V lost 4 bases and J 9 bases, leaving 12 bases between the germline ends. CDR3 size: 12 residues. Germline V gene data show CDR1 as SGHAT and CDR2 as FQNNGV. CDR3 nucleotides: TGTGCCAGCAGCTCACCTACCGGGGCCCAGTACTTC. It is translated as CASSSPTGAQYF. The full variable domain, completed using reference TRBV11-2 and TRBJ2-5, is EAGVAQSPRYKIIEKRQSVAFWCNPISGHATLYWYQQILGQGPKLLIQFQNNGVVDDSQLPKDRFSAERLKGVDSTLKIQPAKLEDSAVYLCASSSPTGAQYFGPGTRLLVL.

Comment on this clone: The junction differs from germline at one of its ends, possibly a read error. J is TRBJ2-7 and V is TRBV7-8; 7 bases are shared with TRBD2. Per germline, CDR1 SGHVS and CDR2 FQNEAQ. This CDR3 contains 14 residues. The CDR3 DNA sequence: TGTGCCAGCAGCTTAGACCACACTGGACTAGATTTCGCCTTC. Protein product: CASSLDHTGLDFAF.

The rearrangement uses TRBV2 and TRBJ2-1; 9 nucleotides align to TRBD2. CDR3 length equals 17 residues. V lost 5 bases, J lost 0 bases, and 8 bases stayed unmatched. Germline V gives CDR1 SNHLY, CDR2 FYNNEI. CDR3 region: CASSPRTSASSYNEQFF. For the CDR3, the DNA is TGTGCCAGCAGTCCTAGGACTAGCGCGAGCTCCTACAATGAGCAGTTCTTC.

This rearrangement joins TRBV6-2 or TRBV6-3 to TRBJ2-2; D is perhaps TRBD2 (5 bases). The CDR3 is 14 amino acids. The germline V and J ends were trimmed by 5 bases and 3 bases, with 10 bases remaining between them. Germline V gives CDR1 MNHEY, CDR2 SVGEGT. CDR3 coding DNA: TGTGCCAGCAGTATCCGGACTTACACCGGGGAGCTGTTTTTT. Protein: CASSIRTYTGELFF.

The J gene is TRBJ2-7, the V gene TRBV2, with D perhaps TRBD2 (5 bases). Deletions cut 6 bases from V and 9 bases from J, with 12 bases between. The CDR3 sequence is 11 residues long. Germline loops: CDR1 SNHLY, CDR2 FYNNEI. The CDR3 region is CASSYGGRQYF. The DNA for the CDR3 is TGTGCCAGCAGCTACGGAGGCAGGCAGTACTTC.

This clone was observed a handful of times. For the CDR3, the DNA is TGTGCCAGCAGCCTCATCCCGGGACTGGGTGCTATCGAGCAGTACTTC. Translated: CASSLIPGLGAIEQYF. V and J are TRBV28 and TRBJ2-7, with D tentatively TRBD2 (6 bases). The germline V and J ends were trimmed by 6 bases and 6 bases, with 24 bases remaining between them. CDR1 is MDHEN, CDR2 SYDVKM, per germline. The CDR3 spans 16 residues.

This clone is a singleton in its sample. This chain joins TRBV30 and TRBJ2-3, with 9 bases lining up with TRBD2. The CDR3 is made up of 15 amino acids. Germline-derived CDR1 and CDR2 are GTSNPN and SVGIG (reference sequence). The ends lost 0 bases at V and 2 bases at J; junction bases unmatched: 3. In DNA, the CDR3 is TGTGCCTGGAGTGTGGGCGGGAGGGACACAGATACGCAGTATTTT. Translating gives CAWSVGGRDTDTQYF.

This chain links TRBV20-1 with TRBJ2-5; D is uncertain. This CDR3 comprises 11 residues. Germline assignment: CDR1 DFQATT and CDR2 SNEGSKA (reference sequence). Between the trimmed V and J ends, which lost 6 bases and 5 bases, there was a span of 10 bases. The CDR3 DNA reads as TGCAGTGCCATACTTCGGGAGACCCAGTACTTC. This codes for CSAILRETQYF.

The chain couples TRBV29-1 to TRBJ1-1; TRBD1 aligns across 8 bases. The CDR3 totals 12 residues. Trimming cost V 6 bases and J 7 bases; bases outside gene matches: 7. The V gene's germline CDR1 is SQVTM and CDR2 ANQGSEA. DNA for the CDR3: TGCAGCGTGGGTACAGGGGGTCGTGAAGCTTTCTTT. Translated, it gives CSVGTGGREAFF.

The chain has TRBV3-1 (or the pseudogene TRBV3-2) and TRBJ1-4; no clear D gene. The V and J ends lost 0 bases and 7 bases respectively, with 9 bases between them. Germline V gene sequence: CDR1 LGHDT, CDR2 YNNKEL (reference sequence). CDR3 length equals 14 residues. CDR3 coding DNA: TGTGCCAGCAGCCAAGAAACCTTCGGTGAAAAACTGTTTTTT. Its protein product is CASSQETFGEKLFF.

This clone was counted once. This rearrangement joins TRBV28 to TRBJ2-7, with 11 bases fitting TRBD2. V shed 5 bases, J shed 2 bases, and the junction held 17 bases outside the gene matches. CDR1 is MDHEN and CDR2 is SYDVKM in the germline V gene. The CDR3 has 19 residues. The CDR3: CASSHNPGLAERSPYEQYF. The CDR3 DNA follows: TGTGCCAGCAGTCATAACCCGGGACTAGCGGAGCGGTCCCCCTACGAGCAGTACTTC.

Of note for this clone: One junction end does not reproduce the germline sequence, and a read error may be involved. The V call is TRBV18, the J call TRBJ2-7; maybe TRBD1 (7 bases). This CDR3 spans 12 amino acids. CDR1 is KGHSH, CDR2 LQKENI, per germline. CDR3 in amino acids: CASSPGSGQRDF. DNA for the CDR3: TGTGCCAGCTCACCAGGCTCGGGACAGCGGGACTTC.

The chain couples TRBV28 to TRBJ2-7; a weak D match, TRBD1 (6 bases). The CDR3 totals 13 residues. Trimming took 2 bases from V and 5 from J, leaving 10 bases between them. Germline V lookup: CDR1 MDHEN, CDR2 SYDVKM. The DNA for the CDR3 is TGTGCCAGCAGTTTAGGGGGACACCACGAGCAGTACTTC. It yields the protein CASSLGGHHEQYF.

This clone was detected only once. The chain carries TRBV6-6 and TRBJ2-1; 8 nucleotides line up with TRBD2. V gave up 6 bases and J gave up 3 bases; unmatched junction bases: 22. Per the germline V gene, CDR1 is MNHNY and CDR2 is SVGAGI (reference sequence). This CDR3 is built from 20 residues. The CDR3 bases are TGTGCCAGCAGCCCCCAGACCGGGACTAGGTTTGAGCTCTACTACAATGAGCAGTTCTTC. Its protein is CASSPQTGTRFELYYNEQFF.